This T cell receptor (beta chain) was identified in a study of blood T cell repertoires in COVID-19 (dated by TCRdb to 2018 to 2021). With regard to the full study: Samples covering the acute and convalescent phases of COVID-19 were provided by collaborators in the United States, Italy and Spain. The prospective study material was composed of cDNA or gDNA derived from T cells, B-cell-depleted T cells, or PBMCs. The dataset comprised deeply sampled blood TCRbeta repertoires from subjects exposed to, actively infected with, or recovered from COVID-19. The samples were drawn from two sources: the first 160 participants of the ongoing ImmuneRACE study, and some 1,300 subjects contributed by 6 global collaborators. HLA class I and class II types, where available, came from metadata supplied by the sample provider rather than from assay-based typing. Nearly every sample came with metadata listing a de-identified subject ID, COVID-19 status, age in years and sex. The repertoires were released in a freely available public database intended as a resource for research on the immune response to SARS-CoV-2.

Whole blood was collected in K2EDTA tubes by collaborating institutions according to the institutions' own protocols. Collaborator samples were shipped for TCRbeta analysis as frozen whole blood, isolated PBMCs, or DNA extracted from either sample type. The paper's findings and limits, for the study overall: How much clinical and demographic metadata was included differed by source and by participant, and the metadata was provided uncurated.

TCRbeta CDR3 regions were amplified from genomic DNA using the immunoSEQ Assay, a bias-controlled multiplex PCR. As for the authors' bioinformatics: Nucleated cell counts per sample were estimated from amplification of reference gene primers within the assay. To quantify the absolute abundance of each unique TCRbeta CDR3 rearrangement, sequence reads were collapsed and filtered. For each sample, productive Simpson clonality was calculated as the square root of Simpson's diversity index across productive rearrangements. TCRdb mirrors the immuneACCESS table, restricted to in-frame sequences. Some clones are absent from its copies; in checked studies, under half trace to an unresolved V gene, and the reason for the others is unknown. From that table come the V and J calls and clone size; the DNA was used to work out D and trimming. This sample has fewer than 250,000 clones in its table, and approximately 90% of those were observed once. 4.4% of the sample is held by the ten biggest clonotypes.

Of note for this clone: No cognate antigen has been identified for it. Base qualities are not recorded, but no much larger clone differs from it by a single base.

The source material was peripheral blood. The TCR was taken from a man aged 45-65 years with acute or convalescent COVID-19.

The nucleotide sequence is TGTGCCAGCAGTTCTCCGGGACAGGGGTATGGCTACACCTTC. This encodes CASSSPGQGYGYTF. This receptor chain uses TRBV3-1 (or the pseudogene TRBV3-2) and TRBJ1-2; TRBD1 agrees with 10 junctional bases. The germline V gene (reference sequence) supplies CDR1 LGHDT and CDR2 YNNKEL. V is cut back by 6 bases and J by 5 bases, with 6 bases in the junction unmatched. Measured from the cysteine to the phenylalanine, the CDR3 is 14 residues long. Only CDR3 DNA is held: 42 bases, read in frame from base 1.